One sample yielded the 4 T cell receptor beta chains listed below, sequenced in a study of metastatic and nonmetastatic thyroid tumors. Through MiXCR, TCRdb re-clonotyped the PCR reads. This sample carries approximately 11,000 clones, around 30% of them seen once, and the ten largest clones take about 17%. No patient had received any treatment before thyroid surgery. Sequenced sample: tumor tissue. The receptors here all came from a female donor with papillary thyroid cancer or a benign thyroid nodule (not recorded which). Some clones in this sample may be carry-over from other donors' samples.

In this sample, this clone is medium-sized. The V gene is TRBV5-1, the J gene TRBJ2-7, with a weak D call TRBD2 (6 bases). CDR3 length equals 17 residues. V was shortened by 0 bases and J by 4 bases, with 20 bases between the two germline ends. Germline assignment: CDR1 SGHRS and CDR2 YFSETQ. CDR3 sequence: CASSLDGSPLGGYEQYF. CDR3 coding DNA: TGCGCCAGCAGCTTGGACGGGAGCCCGCTTGGGGGGTACGAGCAGTACTTC.

This clone is medium-sized (0.01 to 0.1%) within its sample. V is TRBV7-8 and J is TRBJ2-7; no clear D. The CDR3 is 14 residues long. Trimming shortened V by 4 bases and J by 5 bases, and 15 bases separated the two germline ends. Germline V gene sequence: CDR1 SGHVS, CDR2 FQNEAQ. CDR3 sequence (DNA): TGTGCCAGCAGCTCTCGGATCCATCCCAACGAGCAGTACTTC. Translated, it gives CASSSRIHPNEQYF.

This clone was picked up many times. The J gene is TRBJ1-1, the V gene TRBV5-1; D is uncertain. In germline, CDR1 is SGHRS, CDR2 YFSETQ. The CDR3 totals 14 residues. V shed 2 bases and J shed 3 bases, with 11 bases lying between them. The CDR3 bases are TGCGCCAGCAGCTTTAAAGGCGAGGACACTGAAGCTTTCTTT. Translating it yields CASSFKGEDTEAFF.

The chain has TRBV18 and TRBJ1-2; TRBD1 matches at 9 bases. Germline CDR1 is KGHSH and CDR2 is LQKENI. The V segment lost 3 bases and the J segment 2 bases; nucleotides outside the gene matches: 4. The CDR3 runs 15 residues. The CDR3 is CASSPGQGINYGYTF. The CDR3 nucleotides read TGTGCCAGCTCACCGGGACAGGGAATAAACTATGGCTACACCTTC.